The 26 T cell receptor beta chains below come from one sample, sequenced in a study of blood T cell repertoires in COVID-19. The protocol was immunoSEQ multiplex PCR, while the TCRdb copy is restricted to in-frame clones and leaves out a portion. The profile shows 340,000 or so clones, approximately 83% of them singletons. Sequenced sample: PBMCs or T cells enriched from blood (not recorded which). The receptors here all came from a woman aged 40 to 50 with acute COVID-19.

The chain recombines TRBV5-4 with TRBJ1-1, with D possibly being TRBD1 (5 bases). The V gene lost 4 bases and the J gene lost 0 bases, with 10 bases spanning the gap. Per the germline V gene, CDR1 is SGHNT and CDR2 is YYREEE (reference sequence). The CDR3 runs to 14 residues. This CDR3 is CASSRGGMNTEAFF. CDR3 DNA sequence: TGTGCCAGCAGCCGGGGGGGGATGAACACTGAAGCTTTCTTT.

The rearrangement uses TRBV3-1 (or the pseudogene TRBV3-2) and TRBJ1-3; 8 positions match TRBD1. Looked up from germline, CDR1 is LGHDT and CDR2 is YNNKEL (reference sequence). The ends lost 1 base at V and 0 bases at J; junction bases unmatched: 11. The CDR3 runs to 19 residues. The CDR3 region is CASSQAGQGLYSSGNTIYF. In DNA form, the CDR3 reads TGTGCCAGCAGCCAAGCTGGACAGGGATTATATTCCTCTGGAAACACCATATATTTT.

V and J are TRBV7-8 and TRBJ1-2, with a tentative D call TRBD1 (6 bases). The CDR3 is 14 amino acids. Germline V CDR1 and CDR2: SGHVS, FQNEAQ. V lost 3 bases and J 3 bases, leaving 11 bases between the germline ends. CDR3 residues: CASSFPDRYYGYTF. The DNA of the CDR3 is TGTGCCAGCAGCTTCCCGGACAGATACTATGGCTACACCTTC.

This chain uses TRBV18 with TRBJ2-3; no firm D call. Germline-derived CDR1 and CDR2 are KGHSH and LQKENI. The germline V and J ends were trimmed by 2 bases and 0 bases, with 9 bases remaining between them. The CDR3 is 15 residues long. CDR3 protein: CASSPKAPSTDTQYF. The CDR3 coding sequence is TGTGCCAGCTCACCAAAAGCTCCGAGCACAGATACGCAGTATTTT.

Written as DNA, the CDR3 is TGTGCCAGCAGCTTAACAGACTATGGCTACACCTTC. Amino acids: CASSLTDYGYTF. V and J are TRBV7-2 and TRBJ1-2; unclear D gene. CDR3 length: 12 amino acids. Per the germline V gene, CDR1 is SGHTA and CDR2 is FQGNSA. V lost 2 bases and J 3 bases, leaving 4 bases between the germline ends.

J is TRBJ2-1 and V is TRBV20-1; a possible D gene is TRBD2 (6 bases). V lost 3 bases and J lost 10, with 19 bases in between. This CDR3 comprises 14 residues. Per the germline V gene, CDR1 is DFQATT and CDR2 is SNEGSKA (reference sequence). CDR3 protein: CSASPPWGDEEQFF. DNA for the CDR3: TGCAGTGCTAGTCCGCCTTGGGGGGATGAAGAGCAGTTCTTC.

The J gene is TRBJ1-1, the V gene TRBV5-4; D might be TRBD1 (6 bases). This CDR3 has 15 amino acids. Germline CDR1 is SGHNT and CDR2 is YYREEE (reference sequence). Trimming cost V 4 bases and J 0 bases, with 13 bases left between them. The CDR3: CASSTGQSMNTEAFF. In DNA, the CDR3 is TGTGCCAGCAGCACCGGACAGTCGATGAACACTGAAGCTTTCTTT. Full variable domain (rest looked up from reference TRBV5-4 and TRBJ1-1): ETGVTQSPTHLIKTRGQQVTLRCSSQSGHNTVSWYQQALGQGPQFIFQYYREEENGRGNFPPRFSGLQFPNYSSELNVNALELDDSALYLCASSTGQSMNTEAFFGQGTRLTVV.

For the CDR3, the DNA is TGTGCCATCAGTGAGTCGACTCTATGGGCCCAACTAGCGGGGGAAAGCACAGATACGCAGTATTTT. This translates into CAISESTLWAQLAGESTDTQYF. V and J are TRBV10-3 and TRBJ2-3; the match to TRBD2 covers 11 bases. Germline assignment: CDR1 ENHRY and CDR2 SYGVKD. With V trimmed by 0 bases and J by 0 bases, 17 bases remained unmatched. The CDR3 runs to 22 residues.

The chain carries TRBV4-3 and TRBJ2-1; 9 bases align to TRBD2. Per germline, CDR1 LGHNA and CDR2 YSLEER. This CDR3 region has 15 residues. With 4 bases clipped from V and 2 bases from J, the junction kept 3 bases outside the gene matches. DNA of the CDR3: TGCGCCAGCAGCCTCCAGCGGGGGGCCTACAATGAGCAGTTCTTC. This translates into CASSLQRGAYNEQFF.

The rearrangement joins TRBV7-2 to TRBJ2-7; 9 bases fit TRBD1. J was trimmed by 3 bases and V by 5 bases; bases with no gene match: 8. CDR1 is SGHTA and CDR2 is FQGNSA in the germline V gene. The CDR3 is made up of 15 amino acids. As DNA, the CDR3 is TGTGCCAGCAGCGAGACAGGGGGAGGTCTCTACGAGCAGTACTTC. Translated, it gives CASSETGGGLYEQYF.

This clone was seen only once. The rearrangement joins TRBV7-2 to TRBJ2-3; possible D gene TRBD2, 5 bases. Germline lookup yields CDR1 SGHTA and CDR2 FQGNSA. V lost 2 bases and J lost 2, with 20 bases in between. The CDR3 spans 18 residues. CDR3 protein: CASSLKKTSTTATDTQYF. In DNA form, the CDR3 reads TGTGCCAGCAGCTTAAAAAAAACCTCGACTACCGCCACAGATACGCAGTATTTT.

This chain connects TRBV19 to TRBJ2-6; D perhaps matches TRBD1 (5 bases). The germline V and J ends were trimmed by 3 bases and 0 bases, with 12 bases remaining between them. This CDR3 has 17 residues. Germline-derived CDR1 and CDR2 are LNHDA and SQIVND (reference sequence). The CDR3 nucleotides read TGTGCCAGTAGTATTCAGGGATCGACCTCTGGGGCCAACGTCCTGACTTTC. Translated, it gives CASSIQGSTSGANVLTF.

The gene calls are TRBV19 and TRBJ2-7, with D possibly being TRBD2 (6 bases). The CDR3 totals 12 residues. V was shortened by 5 bases and J by 4 bases, with 9 bases between the two germline ends. In germline, CDR1 is LNHDA, CDR2 SQIVND (reference sequence). DNA for the CDR3: TGTGCCAGTAGTCGGGGAGGATACGAGCAGTACTTC. It translates to CASSRGGYEQYF.

The gene calls are TRBV7-3 and TRBJ1-1, with a possible D match to TRBD1 (6 bases). Germline-derived CDR1 and CDR2 are SGHTA and FQGTGA. The CDR3 is made up of 13 amino acids. V was pared by 8 bases and J by 5 bases, with 15 bases between. CDR3 region: CASSRQVETEAFF. The CDR3 DNA sequence: TGTGCCAGCTCCAGACAGGTGGAGACTGAAGCTTTCTTT.

The V call is TRBV5-4, the J call TRBJ2-3; 10 bases align to TRBD1. V was clipped by 0 bases and J by 7 bases; unmatched bases: 11. CDR3 size: 17 residues. Germline V gene data show CDR1 as SGHNT and CDR2 as YYREEE (reference sequence). CDR3: CASSLGGPGQGKNTQYF. The CDR3 region has the DNA TGTGCCAGCAGCTTGGGAGGGCCGGGACAGGGGAAAAATACGCAGTATTTT.

The chain employs TRBV13 and TRBJ1-2; 8 positions match TRBD1. V dropped 5 bases and J dropped 6; count of bases not matched to a gene: 8. The CDR3 has 14 residues. Germline lookup yields CDR1 PRHDT and CDR2 FYEKMQ (reference sequence). CDR3 sequence (DNA): TGTGCCAGCAGCCAATCAGACAGGGGTGATGGCTACACCTTC. It encodes CASSQSDRGDGYTF.

In nucleotides, the CDR3 is TGTGCCAGCAGCCAAGAGCCTACTAGGGGGGAGACCCAGTACTTC. It codes for CASSQEPTRGETQYF. This chain links TRBV4-2 with TRBJ2-5, with D possibly TRBD1 on 6 matching bases. Looked up from germline, CDR1 is LGHNA and CDR2 is YNFKEQ. The CDR3 is made up of 15 amino acids. V lost 0 bases and J 5 bases, leaving 13 bases between the germline ends.

In this sample, this clone turned up a few times. This chain links TRBV28 with TRBJ2-4; 10 positions agree with TRBD1. The CDR3 is 15 amino acids. The trim removed 5 bases at V and 6 bases at J, leaving 7 bases unmatched. Germline V gene data show CDR1 as MDHEN and CDR2 as SYDVKM. The CDR3 loop reads CASSPTGTGANIQYF. Here the CDR3 DNA reads TGTGCCAGCAGTCCAACCGGGACAGGGGCAAACATTCAGTACTTC.

The J gene is TRBJ1-5, the V gene TRBV2; 7 bases are shared with TRBD1. The germline gives CDR1 SNHLY, CDR2 FYNNEI. This CDR3 spans 14 amino acids. The junction had 4 bases not matched to a gene; V was cut back by 7 bases and J by 1 base. This CDR3 reads CASTQTGSNQPQHF. Here the CDR3 DNA reads TGTGCCAGCACTCAGACAGGGAGCAATCAGCCCCAGCATTTT. Combining the CDR3 with reference TRBV2 and TRBJ1-5 gives the whole variable domain EPEVTQTPSHQVTQMGQEVILRCVPISNHLYFYWYRQILGQKVEFLVSFYNNEISEKSEIFDDQFSVERPDGSNFTLKIRSTKLEDSAMYFCASTQTGSNQPQHFGDGTRLSIL.

This clone is a singleton in its sample. CDR3 sequence reads: CASRWDRNTGELFF. The CDR3 region has the DNA TGTGCCAGCAGATGGGACAGGAACACCGGGGAGCTGTTTTTT. This chain uses TRBV2 with TRBJ2-2, with TRBD1 identical over 7 bases. This CDR3 contains 14 residues. Germline CDR1 SNHLY, CDR2 FYNNEI. The V segment lost 6 bases and the J segment 1 base; nucleotides outside the gene matches: 2.

The V gene is TRBV7-2, the J gene TRBJ1-6; 9 positions agree with TRBD1. J gave up 6 bases and V 5 bases, and 8 bases lay outside the gene matches. Per the germline V gene, CDR1 is SGHTA and CDR2 is FQGNSA. This CDR3 region has 16 residues. In DNA, the CDR3 is TGTGCCAGCAGCGAACAGGGGGCCCTGGTTAATTCACCCCTCCACTTT. This sequence encodes CASSEQGALVNSPLHF.

The chain recombines TRBV5-1 with TRBJ2-7; tentative D call: TRBD2 (5 bases). In germline, CDR1 is SGHRS, CDR2 YFSETQ. The CDR3 extends over 17 amino acids. V gave up 4 bases and J gave up 5 bases, with 25 bases separating them. The CDR3: CASSAGSRVVVAHEQYF. CDR3 coding DNA: TGCGCCAGCAGCGCCGGTTCGCGGGTTGTTGTAGCTCACGAGCAGTACTTC.

This chain joins TRBV9 and TRBJ2-3, with 8 bases matching TRBD1. Germline V gene sequence: CDR1 SGDLS, CDR2 YYNGEE. Trimming took 3 bases from V and 4 from J; bases not matched to a gene: 4. The CDR3 extends over 14 amino acids. CDR3 residues: CASSADRVPDTQYF. The DNA for the CDR3 is TGTGCCAGCAGCGCGGACAGGGTCCCAGATACGCAGTATTTT. The full variable domain, in which reference TRBV9 and TRBJ2-3 provide the parts outside the CDR3, is DSGVTQTPKHLITATGQRVTLRCSPRSGDLSVYWYQQSLDQGLQFLIQYYNGEERAKGNILERFSAQQFPDLHSELNLSSLELGDSALYFCASSADRVPDTQYFGPGTRLTVL.

This clone was picked up a small number of times. V is TRBV19 and J is TRBJ1-5, with D possibly TRBD1 on 6 matching bases. In germline, CDR1 is LNHDA, CDR2 SQIVND (reference sequence). The CDR3 sequence is 15 residues long. The V gene lost 4 bases and the J gene lost 1 base, with 11 bases spanning the gap. The CDR3 sequence is CASSTTGLSNQPQHF. CDR3 DNA sequence: TGTGCCAGTAGTACCACAGGGCTGAGCAATCAGCCCCAGCATTTT.

This chain joins TRBV5-5 and TRBJ2-1; 7 bases are shared with TRBD2. Germline V CDR1 and CDR2: SGHKS, YYEKEE (reference sequence). V lost 4 bases and J lost 0; bases outside the gene matches: 7. The CDR3 is 16 amino acids. The CDR3 DNA sequence: TGTGCCAGCAGCCCGGGGGGAGACCTCTCCTACAATGAGCAGTTCTTC. Protein product: CASSPGGDLSYNEQFF.

The rearrangement joins TRBV18 to TRBJ2-7; maybe TRBD2 (6 bases). From germline, CDR1 is KGHSH and CDR2 LQKENI. The V gene lost 3 bases and the J gene lost 6 bases, with 21 bases spanning the gap. The CDR3 is 16 residues long. The CDR3 reads CASSPGFTGEWGEQYF. The CDR3 DNA reads as TGTGCCAGCTCACCTGGGTTCACGGGAGAGTGGGGCGAGCAGTACTTC.